This T cell receptor beta chain was sequenced for a study of T cells in localized non-small cell lung cancer (dated by TCRdb to 2019 to 2021). At the level of the whole study: The study analyzed T cell repertoires of a few hundred early-stage NSCLC patients, comparing tumors and uninvolved tumor-adjacent lungs. Of the NSCLC patients, 129 were male and around 99 were female, and the mean age was about 69 years. The cohort consisted of 236 treatment-naive NSCLC patients whose localized lung tumors had been resected.

V and J are trimmed by 2 bases and 3 bases, and the gene matches miss 1 base of the junction. CDR1 WNHNN and CDR2 SYGVQD are derived from the germline V gene (reference sequence). The CDR3, from cysteine to phenylalanine, totals 14 residues. Only the CDR3 DNA stays, 42 bases, in frame from base 1. Of note for this clone: The antigen this receptor binds is unknown. No per-base quality is available; no much larger clone lies one base away.

What the work shows at the level of the full study, not this receptor alone: Longer overall survival was associated with higher blood T cell density, whereas shorter survival was associated with higher adjacent-lung clonality. Of the top 100 tumor clones, a median of roughly 56 were detected in paired uninvolved adjacent lung; 28 were also among that lung's top 100. Uninvolved tumor-adjacent lung showed the highest T cell clonality, higher than tumor, which suggests more focused antigenic responses in the adjacent lung. Because multi-region tumor sequencing was not done, intratumor heterogeneity could not be ruled out. Because the study design was exploratory, TCR variables were selected using unadjusted p-values without false-discovery rate correction.

At diagnosis, tumor, uninvolved tumor-adjacent lung and peripheral blood were collected and then preserved as a mix of FFPE and fresh-frozen material. For TCR repertoire profiling, blood samples were analyzed as peripheral blood mononuclear cells. The immunoSEQ Assay was used to sequence TCR beta CDR3 regions from DNA. As for how the authors treated the data: To compute T cell density, TCR beta template counts were normalized to usable DNA, which was estimated by amplifying housekeeping genes. Richness was estimated with the preseqR package, extrapolating to 400,000 templates for PBMC samples and 120,000 templates for tissue samples. Clonality was defined by subtracting Pielou's evenness from one. Tissue-enriched TCRs were identified through differential abundance testing performed on productive amino-acid clonotypes, with a minimum total count of 5 and an alpha of 0.1. Repertoire overlap between compartments was quantified with the Jaccard Index and Morisita Overlap Index. GLIPH clustered TCR beta CDR3s with public tetramer-defined viral CDR3s; viral motifs required at least three viral sequences plus V-gene enrichment. TCRdb took over this immuneACCESS table, retaining in-frame rearrangements with V and J assigned. Such tables are incomplete; in checked studies, under half of the missing clones stem from an unresolved V gene, and the remainder is unexplained. V, J and clone size are taken as reported in that table, and D and trimming were inferred from the DNA itself. The sample table shows approximately 60,000 clones, and 75% to 90% are seen once. Of the sample, approximately 2% falls within the top ten clones.

Sequenced here: peripheral blood, sampled before any cancer treatment. Rearrangement joined TRBV10-1 to TRBJ2-7, with 10 bases in between that match TRBD2. This receptor was taken from a woman aged 40-69 years with stage I lung adenocarcinoma. Read as DNA, the sequence is TGCGCCAGCAGTGAGGCTAGCGGGGGCTACGAGCAGTACTTC. Protein translation: CASSEASGGYEQYF.